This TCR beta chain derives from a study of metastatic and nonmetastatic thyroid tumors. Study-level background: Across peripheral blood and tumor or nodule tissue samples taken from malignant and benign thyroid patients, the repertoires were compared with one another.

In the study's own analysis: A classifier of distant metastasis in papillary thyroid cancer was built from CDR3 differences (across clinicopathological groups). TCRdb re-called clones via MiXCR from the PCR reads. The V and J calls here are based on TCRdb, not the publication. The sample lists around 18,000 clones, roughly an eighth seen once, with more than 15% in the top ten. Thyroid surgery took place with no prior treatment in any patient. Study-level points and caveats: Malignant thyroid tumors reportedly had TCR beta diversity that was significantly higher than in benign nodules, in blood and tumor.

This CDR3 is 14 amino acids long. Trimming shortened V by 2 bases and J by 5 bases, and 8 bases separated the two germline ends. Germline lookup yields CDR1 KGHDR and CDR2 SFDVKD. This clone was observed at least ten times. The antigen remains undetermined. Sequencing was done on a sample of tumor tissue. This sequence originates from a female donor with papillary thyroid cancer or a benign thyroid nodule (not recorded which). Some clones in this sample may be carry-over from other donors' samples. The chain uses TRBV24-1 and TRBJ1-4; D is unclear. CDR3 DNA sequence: TGTGCCACCAGTGATTCCGACATCAATGAAAAACTGTTTTTT. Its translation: CATSDSDINEKLFF.